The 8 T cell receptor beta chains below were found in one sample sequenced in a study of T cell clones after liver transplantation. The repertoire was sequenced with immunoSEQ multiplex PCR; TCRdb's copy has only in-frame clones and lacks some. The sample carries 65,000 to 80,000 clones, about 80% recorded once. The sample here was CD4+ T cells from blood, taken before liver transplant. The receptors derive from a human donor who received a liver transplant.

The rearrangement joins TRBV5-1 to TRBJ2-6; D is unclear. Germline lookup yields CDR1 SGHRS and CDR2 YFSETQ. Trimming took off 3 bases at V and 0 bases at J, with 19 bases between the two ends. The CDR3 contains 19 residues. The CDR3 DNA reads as TGCGCCAGCAGCTCCGCGTCGATCATTAAGAACTCTGGGGCCAACGTCCTGACTTTC. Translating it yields CASSSASIIKNSGANVLTF.

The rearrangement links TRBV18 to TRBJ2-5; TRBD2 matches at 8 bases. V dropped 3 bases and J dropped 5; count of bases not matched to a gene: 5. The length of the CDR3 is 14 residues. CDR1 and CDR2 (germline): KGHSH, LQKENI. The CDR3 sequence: CASSPPGRGETQYF. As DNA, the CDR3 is TGTGCCAGCTCACCCCCCGGGAGGGGGGAGACCCAGTACTTC.

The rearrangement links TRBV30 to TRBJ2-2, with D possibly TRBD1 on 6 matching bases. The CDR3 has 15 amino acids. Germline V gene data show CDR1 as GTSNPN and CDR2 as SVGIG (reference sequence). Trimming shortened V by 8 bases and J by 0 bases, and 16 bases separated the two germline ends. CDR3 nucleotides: TGTGCCGGGTCTTCAGGGGCGACGAACACCGGGGAGCTGTTTTTT. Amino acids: CAGSSGATNTGELFF.

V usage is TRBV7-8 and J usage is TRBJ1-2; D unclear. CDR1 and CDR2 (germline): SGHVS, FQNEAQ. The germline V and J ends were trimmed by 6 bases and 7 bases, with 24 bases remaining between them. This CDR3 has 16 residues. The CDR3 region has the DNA TGTGCCAGCAGAAAAAACCCAGTACCCCAAGGAGGTGGCTACACCTTC. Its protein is CASRKNPVPQGGGYTF.

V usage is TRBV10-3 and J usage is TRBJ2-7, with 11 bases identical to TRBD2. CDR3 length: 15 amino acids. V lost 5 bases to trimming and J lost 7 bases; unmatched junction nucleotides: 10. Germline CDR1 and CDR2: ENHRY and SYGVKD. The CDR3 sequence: CAISTTPGLAEEQYF. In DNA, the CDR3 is TGTGCCATCAGTACAACTCCGGGACTAGCGGAAGAGCAGTACTTC.

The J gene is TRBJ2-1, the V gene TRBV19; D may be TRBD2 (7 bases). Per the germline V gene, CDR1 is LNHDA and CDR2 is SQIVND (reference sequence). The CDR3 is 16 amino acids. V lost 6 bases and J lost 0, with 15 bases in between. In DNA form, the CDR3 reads TGTGCCAGTAGAGGGGGGGACGCGAGCTCCTACAATGAGCAGTTCTTC. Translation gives CASRGGDASSYNEQFF.

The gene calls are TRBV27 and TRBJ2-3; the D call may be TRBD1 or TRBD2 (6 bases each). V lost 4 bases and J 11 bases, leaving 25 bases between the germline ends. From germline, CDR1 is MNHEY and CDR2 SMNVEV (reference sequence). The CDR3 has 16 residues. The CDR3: CASSSEGGLAPWRQYF. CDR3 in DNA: TGTGCCAGCAGTTCCGAGGGGGGCCTAGCGCCCTGGAGGCAGTATTTT.

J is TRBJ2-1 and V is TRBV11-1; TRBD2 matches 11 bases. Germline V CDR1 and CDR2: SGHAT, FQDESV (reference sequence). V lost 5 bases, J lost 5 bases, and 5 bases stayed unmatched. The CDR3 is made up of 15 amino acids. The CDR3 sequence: CASSQGTSGNNEQFF. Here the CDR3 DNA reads TGTGCCAGCAGCCAGGGGACTAGCGGAAACAATGAGCAGTTCTTC.